This T cell receptor beta chain was found in a study of shared clonotypes between healthy human individuals. Terminally differentiated effector memory CD45RA+ cells were excluded from the naive CD8 cells, which were CD45RO-negative and positively selected for CCR7. V shed 1 base and J shed 7 bases, with 11 bases lying between them. CDR1 is MGHRA and CDR2 is YSYEKL in the germline V gene. This CDR3 has 14 residues. Some clones are missing from TCRdb's copy, which holds only in-frame ones; the method was immunoSEQ multiplex PCR. Of 1.5 million to 2.5 million clones in the sample, about 95% were seen once.

This receptor was identified in a man between 18 and 29 years old in good health. Sequencing was carried out using naive CD8+ T cells sorted from blood. The J gene is TRBJ2-1, the V gene TRBV4-1; no clear D. CDR3 in amino acids: CASSQVGNRNEQFF. The CDR3 DNA follows: TGCGCCAGCAGCCAAGTAGGTAATCGTAATGAGCAGTTCTTC.